The clone carrying this T cell receptor beta chain was detected only a few times. As yet, its antigen is unknown. The PCR ran on 60 Vbeta and 13 Jbeta primers. Sequencing was performed with immunoSEQ multiplex PCR; in TCRdb, only in-frame clones are kept and a portion is missing. The sample has 180,000 or so clones; 9.5% are singletons. The sample belongs to a study of cytomegalovirus exposure and HLA in healthy donors. Regarding the study as a whole: The productive fraction for most TCR beta V segments was about 90% or about 30% in an earlier analysis. A few chains linked to CMV were shown in vitro to be specific for CMV antigens. The study carried out a later analysis of TCR beta sequences. It associated roughly 17,000 of them with specific HLA alleles at a false discovery rate of 0.05.

Per the germline V gene, CDR1 is SNHLY and CDR2 is FYNNEI. V gave up 6 bases and J gave up 8 bases, with 13 bases separating them. The length of the CDR3 is 12 residues. This receptor was taken from a woman in her twenties or thirties in good health and CMV-seropositive. This chain uses TRBV2 with TRBJ1-2; D is undetermined. The source material was PBMCs. Written as DNA, the CDR3 is TGTGCCAGCAGGACCAGGTTAATAGGCTACACCTTC. This translates into CASRTRLIGYTF. The entire variable domain, with the rest obtained from reference TRBV2 and TRBJ1-2, is as follows: EPEVTQTPSHQVTQMGQEVILRCVPISNHLYFYWYRQILGQKVEFLVSFYNNEISEKSEIFDDQFSVERPDGSNFTLKIRSTKLEDSAMYFCASRTRLIGYTFGSGTRLTVV.